This T cell receptor beta chain is from a study of T-cell reconstitution after alpha-beta-depleted transplantation in children (dated by TCRdb to the mid-2010s). Regarding the complete study: The study quantitatively tracked T-cell immune reconstitution after TCRalphabeta/CD19-depleted allogeneic hematopoietic cell transplantation in children using TCR repertoire profiling. Results the study describes overall, beyond this receptor: In some patients, high TCRbeta diversity at day 60 was attributed to recipient T cells and intrathymic progenitors that had survived conditioning. Over the following months the frequencies of hyperexpanded clones went down, and after one year T-cell counts and TCRbeta diversity were mostly credited to newly produced T cells. The apparently early recovery of alphabetaT-cell counts about two months after transplant reportedly depended on only several hundred rapidly expanded clones that came from non-depleted graft cells.

The CDR3 measures 18 amino acids from cysteine to phenylalanine. Only the CDR3 portion is preserved as DNA: 54 bases, with reading frame beginning at the first base. Trimming accounts for 0 bases at V and 4 bases at J, while the number of junction bases matched to no gene is 7. From the germline V gene, CDR1 is LGHNA and CDR2 is YNFKEQ. Notes on this clonotype: Its specific antigen is unknown. Base qualities are missing; no much larger clone stands one base away.

Receptor libraries were prepared by PCR. Sequencing instrument: Illumina HiSeq 2500. To normalize quantification of the TCRbeta repertoire, the TCR libraries were built with molecular barcoding that relied on unique molecular identifiers. The public reads were run again by TCRdb, first through fastp at Q25 and then through MiXCR, and only productive beta chains were kept. Under each unique CDR3 protein, matching rows form one entry showing the most common genes and DNA. The sample data list some 300,000 distinct CDR3 sequences, and 6% to 10% of these were observed just once. The top ten clonotypes cover 9.1% of the sample. The sample's treatment or condition label is to be understood as: allogeneic hematopoietic cell transplantation with graft depleted of TCRalphabeta T cells and CD19 B cells. The children who served as transplant recipients had been given grafts of TCRalphabeta/CD19-depleted allogeneic hematopoietic cells.

The clonotype originates from a female patient aged 2 to 10 who had a stem cell transplant for Fanconi anemia, so the T cells may come from the graft donor. Sequenced here: peripheral blood, sampled 360 days after TCRalphabeta/CD19-depleted stem cell transplant. The chain is encoded by TRBV4-2 joined to TRBJ2-5, with 14 bases aligning to TRBD2. The CDR3 here reads CASSQDLTSGGAGETQYF. The bases are TGTGCCAGCAGCCAAGATCTGACTAGCGGGGGGGCCGGAGAGACCCAGTACTTC.